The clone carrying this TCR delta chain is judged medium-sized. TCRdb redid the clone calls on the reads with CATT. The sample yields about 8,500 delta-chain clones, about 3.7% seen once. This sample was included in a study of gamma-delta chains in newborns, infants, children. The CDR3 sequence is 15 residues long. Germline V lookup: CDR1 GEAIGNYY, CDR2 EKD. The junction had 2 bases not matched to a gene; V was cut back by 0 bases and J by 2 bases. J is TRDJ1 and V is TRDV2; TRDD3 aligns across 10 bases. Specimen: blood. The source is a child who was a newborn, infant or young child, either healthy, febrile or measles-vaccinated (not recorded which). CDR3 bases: TGTGCCTGTGACACCTGGGGGATACTTACCGATAAACTCATCTTT. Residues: CACDTWGILTDKLIF.